The entry below describes one T cell receptor (beta chain). Its specificity is not known. This specimen belongs to a study of T cell responses to AZD1222 COVID-19 vaccine. Whole-study findings and limits: Seropositive status at baseline applied to only five to seven AZD1222 recipients. Unmutated variant regions are reportedly the target of nearly half of TCRs that are spike-specific.

The germline CDR1 and CDR2 sequences are SEHNR and FQNEAQ (reference sequence). There are 10 residues in the CDR3. TCRdb's table, derived via immunoSEQ multiplex PCR, lists solely in-frame clones and lacks some. Of 95,000 to 100,000 clones listed, 84% are singletons. The source was peripheral blood, collected 28 days after the second AZD1222 dose. The sequence was obtained from an adult who received the AZD1222 COVID-19 vaccine. The chain carries TRBV7-9 and TRBJ2-2; D remains unclear. The DNA for the CDR3 is TGTGCATCCGGCACCGGGGAGCTGTTTTTT. Residues: CASGTGELFF.